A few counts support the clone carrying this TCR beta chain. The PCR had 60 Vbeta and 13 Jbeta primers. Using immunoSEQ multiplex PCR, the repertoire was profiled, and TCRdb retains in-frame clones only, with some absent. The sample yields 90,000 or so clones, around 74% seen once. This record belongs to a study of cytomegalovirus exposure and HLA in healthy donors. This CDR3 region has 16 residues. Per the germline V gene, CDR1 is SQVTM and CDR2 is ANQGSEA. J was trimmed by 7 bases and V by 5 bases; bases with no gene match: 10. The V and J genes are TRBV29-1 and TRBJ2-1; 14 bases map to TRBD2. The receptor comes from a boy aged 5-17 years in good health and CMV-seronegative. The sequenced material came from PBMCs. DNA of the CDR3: TGCAGCGTTAAAGCGGGACTAGCGGGAGTAGGTAATGAGCAGTTCTTC. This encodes CSVKAGLAGVGNEQFF.